This record covers a single T cell receptor (beta chain). The data stem from a study of blood T cell repertoires in COVID-19. Germline V lookup: CDR1 ENHRY, CDR2 SYGVKD. The CDR3 spans 13 residues. The V segment lost 9 bases and the J segment 8 bases; nucleotides outside the gene matches: 5. In the authors' methods: Counts of nucleated cells, estimated from reference gene primer amplification, were obtained. Libraries were prepared by immunoSEQ multiplex PCR; TCRdb keeps only in-frame clonotypes and omits some of them. V, J and clone size were drawn from that table, and D and trimming were deduced from the DNA. In the table there are tens of thousands of clones, about 90% of which are singletons.

Sample: peripheral blood. The clonotype originates from a man in his sixties with acute or convalescent COVID-19. The chain recombines TRBV10-3 with TRBJ2-2, with TRBD2 matching 11 bases. The CDR3: CAIKGLAEGELFF. The CDR3 DNA reads TGTGCCATAAAGGGACTAGCGGAAGGGGAGCTGTTTTTT.